A single T cell receptor beta chain is shown here with its context. Its antigen is undetermined. Germline is not matched at one junction end, which may reflect a read error. CDR3 length: 15 amino acids. Looked up from germline, CDR1 is LNHNV and CDR2 is YYDKDF (reference sequence). Primers for the PCR totalled 60 Vbeta and 13 Jbeta. Only in-frame clones appear in the TCRdb table, and some are missing; sequencing was by immunoSEQ multiplex PCR. The sample includes under 150,000 clones, 82% of them seen just once. The sample originates from a study of cytomegalovirus exposure and HLA in healthy donors. Notes on the study in general: Immune exposure data for these donors was limited to CMV serostatus. Most TCR sequences showed up rarely, but some public TCRs showed up in many donors.

Material for sequencing was PBMCs. This receptor was taken from a male donor in good health and CMV-seronegative. V gene TRBV15 combines with J gene TRBJ1-4, with no clear D. The CDR3 DNA follows: TGTGCCACCAGCCGAGACGGGTCAACTAATGAAAAACTGTTTTTT. It codes for CATSRDGSTNEKLFF.